This TCR beta chain was recovered during a study of blood T cell repertoires in COVID-19. Libraries were prepared by immunoSEQ multiplex PCR; TCRdb keeps only in-frame clonotypes and omits some of them. This sample carries 120,000 to 150,000 clones, roughly 85% of them seen once, and the ten largest clones take 2.6%. Germline V gives CDR1 MNHEY, CDR2 SMNVEV (reference sequence). V gave up 4 bases and J gave up 8 bases, with 15 bases separating them. The CDR3 runs 14 residues. Sequences were obtained from peripheral blood. The rearrangement links TRBV27 to TRBJ1-5; no definite D call. The origin of this receptor is a human donor with acute or convalescent COVID-19. The donor label of this sample is uncertain. CDR3 nucleotides: TGTGCCAGCAGTTGGCAGGCACATAGAGAGCCCCAGCATTTT. Translated, it gives CASSWQAHREPQHF.